The clone carrying this T cell receptor beta chain has only a few counts. These data originate in a study of identical twins. One entry per CDR3 protein results from TCRdb running MiXCR on the 5' RACE reads. The data hold roughly 720,000 distinct CDR3 sequences, with about 18% observed a single time. Separately, the same data were catalogued under a study of T cells expressing NK-cell markers.

Sequencing used PBMCs. The clonotype was recovered from a woman between 18 and 29 years old in good health.

The CDR3 sequence is CASNYNPSGSFVQQFF. DNA for the CDR3: TGTGCCAGCAACTACAACCCTAGCGGGAGTTTCGTACAGCAGTTCTTC. V and J are TRBV6-1 and TRBJ2-1; 10 positions match TRBD2. CDR1 and CDR2 (germline): MNHNS, SASEGT. V trimming: 7 bases; J trimming: 11 bases; junction bases outside the gene matches: 17. The CDR3 is made up of 16 amino acids.